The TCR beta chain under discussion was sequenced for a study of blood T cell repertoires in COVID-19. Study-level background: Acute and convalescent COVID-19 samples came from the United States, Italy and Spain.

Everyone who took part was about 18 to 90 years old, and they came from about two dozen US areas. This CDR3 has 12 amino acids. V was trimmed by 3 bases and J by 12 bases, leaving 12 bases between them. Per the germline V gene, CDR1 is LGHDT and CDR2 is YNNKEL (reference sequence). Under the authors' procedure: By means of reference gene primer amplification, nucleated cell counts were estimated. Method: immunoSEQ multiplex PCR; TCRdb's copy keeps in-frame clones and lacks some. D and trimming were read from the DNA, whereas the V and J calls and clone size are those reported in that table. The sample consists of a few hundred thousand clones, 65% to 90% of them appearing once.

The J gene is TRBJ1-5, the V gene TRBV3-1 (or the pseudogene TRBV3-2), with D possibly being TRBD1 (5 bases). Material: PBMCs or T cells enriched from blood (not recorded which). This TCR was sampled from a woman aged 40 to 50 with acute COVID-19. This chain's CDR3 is CASSQRDRDQHF. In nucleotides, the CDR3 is TGTGCCAGCAGCCAGCGGGACCGTGACCAGCATTTT.